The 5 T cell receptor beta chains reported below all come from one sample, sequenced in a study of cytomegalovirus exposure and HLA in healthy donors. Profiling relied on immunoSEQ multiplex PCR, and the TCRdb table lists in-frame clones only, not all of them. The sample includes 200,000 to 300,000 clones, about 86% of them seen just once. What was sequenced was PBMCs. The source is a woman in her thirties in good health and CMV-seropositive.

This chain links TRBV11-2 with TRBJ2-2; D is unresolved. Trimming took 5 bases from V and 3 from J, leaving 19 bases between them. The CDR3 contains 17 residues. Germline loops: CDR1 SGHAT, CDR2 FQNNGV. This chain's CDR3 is CASSAIRMRKDTGELFF. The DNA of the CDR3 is TGTGCCAGCAGCGCAATACGAATGCGGAAGGACACCGGGGAGCTGTTTTTT.

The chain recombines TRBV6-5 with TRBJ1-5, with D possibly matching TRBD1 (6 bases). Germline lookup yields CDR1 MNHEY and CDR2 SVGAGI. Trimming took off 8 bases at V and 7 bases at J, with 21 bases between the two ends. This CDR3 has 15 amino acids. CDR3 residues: CASSPTGLGYQPQHF. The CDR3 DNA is TGTGCCAGCTCCCCCACAGGGTTGGGGTACCAGCCCCAGCATTTT.

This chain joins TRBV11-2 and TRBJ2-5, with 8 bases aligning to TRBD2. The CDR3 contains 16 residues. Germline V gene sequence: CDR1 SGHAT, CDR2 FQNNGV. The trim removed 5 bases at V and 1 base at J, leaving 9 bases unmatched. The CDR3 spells CASSLMGREAQETQYF. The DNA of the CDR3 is TGTGCCAGCAGCCTAATGGGGCGGGAGGCCCAAGAGACCCAGTACTTC.

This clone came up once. CDR3 nucleotides: TGTGCCAGCAGTTTTTGGTTGCAGTCGAACACCGGGGAGCTGTTTTTT. Its translation: CASSFWLQSNTGELFF. J is TRBJ2-2 and V is TRBV27; D is undetermined. The V end lost 3 bases, the J end lost 0 bases, and 11 bases lay between the germline ends. CDR3 length: 16 residues. Germline V CDR1 and CDR2: MNHEY, SMNVEV (reference sequence).

This CDR3 is CAWSVPGRAKNIQYF. DNA for the CDR3: TGTGCCTGGAGTGTACCCGGGAGAGCCAAAAACATTCAGTACTTC. J is TRBJ2-4 and V is TRBV30; TRBD2 might be the D (6 bases). CDR1 GTSNPN and CDR2 SVGIG come from the germline V gene (reference sequence). Trimming took 0 bases from V and 0 from J, leaving 9 bases between them. There are 15 residues in the CDR3.